There are many counts of the clone carrying this TCR beta chain. This specimen comes from a study of T cells in Graves' hyperthyroidism and ophthalmopathy. Patients aged 18 to 65 with hyperthyroidism were newly diagnosed, with duration under 2 months. Uncontrolled infection, other autoimmune disease, pregnancy or lactation excluded patients. TCR beta CDR3 regions were amplified from RNA. TCR CDR3 underwent first-round RT-PCR with the HTBI primer set. MiXCR, applied by TCRdb to the multiplex PCR reads, yields one record per CDR3 protein. Of about 840,000 distinct CDR3 sequences listed, over 35% are singletons. V dropped 4 bases and J dropped 4 bases, with 8 bases sitting between them. The CDR3 totals 13 residues.

This clonotype was sampled from a man aged 18-30 years with Graves' hyperthyroidism. The source material was blood. The chain links TRBV12-3 or TRBV12-4 to TRBJ1-5; no clear D. Here the CDR3 DNA reads TGTGCCAGCAGTTACGCCGGAAATCAGCCCCAGCATTTT. Amino acid sequence: CASSYAGNQPQHF.